This T cell receptor (beta chain) was found in a study of blood T cell repertoires in COVID-19. The data were produced by immunoSEQ multiplex PCR, yet TCRdb's version contains in-frame clones alone and is incomplete. The sample gives 350,000 to 450,000 clones, nearly 90% of which show up once; approximately 1.5% is in the top ten. This clone was counted a single time. The CDR3 runs to 13 residues. Trimming cost V 5 bases and J 4 bases, with 11 bases left between them. Germline-derived CDR1 and CDR2 are SEHNR and FQNEAQ (reference sequence). The V gene is TRBV7-9, the J gene TRBJ1-2; a weak D match, TRBD1 (6 bases). This clonotype was sampled from a woman aged 25 to 45 who had recovered from COVID-19. Input material: PBMCs or T cells enriched from blood (not recorded which). The CDR3 sequence: CASSEDRAYGYTF. The CDR3 DNA is TGTGCCAGCAGCGAGGACAGAGCCTATGGCTACACCTTC.